These 6 T cell receptor beta chains came from one sample sequenced in a study of T-cell memory formation after mild COVID-19. Each CDR3 protein is one row after TCRdb ran MiXCR on the 5' RACE reads. This table has almost 550,000 distinct CDR3 sequences, roughly 22% appearing once. The specimen sequenced was PBMCs or a T cell subset sorted from them (not recorded which). These receptors were obtained from an adult woman who had mild COVID-19 (a few samples of this study predate the infection). Cell type and time point are not known.

For the CDR3, the DNA is TGTGCCAGCAGCCCCCGCGGACCTGAGACCCAGTACTTC. Its translation: CASSPRGPETQYF. The chain links TRBV7-9 to TRBJ2-5; no definite D call. Trimming removed 5 bases from V and 5 bases from J, with 12 bases in between. Germline values: CDR1 SEHNR, CDR2 FQNEAQ (reference sequence). This CDR3 has 13 amino acids. The whole variable domain, filled in from reference TRBV7-9 and TRBJ2-5, reads DTGVSQNPRHKITKRGQNVTFRCDPISEHNRLYWYRQTLGQGPEFLTYFQNEAQLEKSRLLSDRFSAERPKGSFSTLEIQRTEQGDSAMYLCASSPRGPETQYFGPGTRLLVL.

J is TRBJ1-1 and V is TRBV18, with D perhaps matching TRBD1 (5 bases). V was pared by 1 base and J by 5 bases, with 11 bases between. The CDR3 is 14 amino acids. In germline, CDR1 is KGHSH, CDR2 LQKENI. CDR3 DNA: TGTGCCAGCTCACCACAGGGGAAAGGGACTGAAGCTTTCTTT. This codes for CASSPQGKGTEAFF.

This rearrangement joins TRBV27 to TRBJ1-6; D is ambiguous. The CDR3 length is 14 residues. V lost 3 bases to trimming and J lost 1 base, with 4 bases between them. The germline CDR1 and CDR2 sequences are MNHEY and SMNVEV (reference sequence). CDR3 sequence (DNA): TGTGCCAGCAGTTTCACGTCCTATAATTCACCCCTCCACTTT. This gives the protein CASSFTSYNSPLHF.

This clonotype has a count of ten or more. J is TRBJ2-1 and V is TRBV5-1; 7 bases are a match to TRBD1. CDR1 is SGHRS and CDR2 is YFSETQ in the germline V gene. This CDR3 contains 15 residues. V lost 4 bases to trimming and J lost 0 bases; unmatched junction nucleotides: 4. CDR3 sequence reads: CASSRDRGSYNEQFF. The CDR3, as DNA: TGCGCCAGCAGCCGGGACAGAGGCTCCTACAATGAGCAGTTCTTC. Combining the CDR3 with reference TRBV5-1 and TRBJ2-1 gives the whole variable domain KAGVTQTPRYLIKTRGQQVTLSCSPISGHRSVSWYQQTPGQGLQFLFEYFSETQRNKGNFPGRFSGRQFSNSRSEMNVSTLELGDSALYLCASSRDRGSYNEQFFGPGTRLTVL.

This clonotype showed up just a few times. The rearrangement uses TRBV20-1 and TRBJ2-5; D uncertain. CDR1 DFQATT and CDR2 SNEGSKA come from the germline V gene (reference sequence). The CDR3 spans 13 residues. This CDR3 reads CRVARLAEETQYF. The CDR3 DNA reads TGCAGAGTAGCCCGACTGGCCGAAGAGACCCAGTACTTC.

This clonotype was seen repeatedly, ten times or more. This rearrangement joins TRBV12-3 or TRBV12-4 to TRBJ2-1, with D possibly TRBD1 on 6 matching bases. The CDR3 is 14 amino acids. V dropped 2 bases and J dropped 5 bases, with 10 bases sitting between them. The CDR3 DNA follows: TGTGCCAGCAGTTTACCCCAGGGGAACAATGAGCAGTTCTTC. The encoded protein is CASSLPQGNNEQFF.